This entry describes one T cell receptor beta chain. Which antigen it targets is not known. The input lacks base qualities; no much larger clone sits a single base away. Additional DNA sequences in this sample encode the identical CDR3. The donors were healthy, HIV-negative adults who had no recently reported acute infections or vaccinations. Only Caucasian adults living in Nashville, Tennessee, USA were represented among the donors. CD4+ T cells were enriched through magnetic negative selection, after which naive cells were positively selected on CD45RA and the remaining negative fraction served as the memory subset. After blood collection by leukapheresis, PBMCs were isolated using Ficoll-Histopaque density gradient centrifugation and then cryopreserved in the vapor phase of liquid nitrogen. Analytical flow cytometry was used to check the purity and quantity of each magnetically sorted T cell population. Genomic DNA was isolated from each sorted fraction and quantified by UV absorbance on a Nanodrop 2000c.

Reading the germline V gene gives CDR1 MGHDK and CDR2 SYGVNS. Reading from cysteine to phenylalanine, the CDR3 counts 13 amino acids. Only the CDR3 part of the read is kept: 39 bases, read in frame from the first base. Trimming takes 6 bases off V and 4 bases off J; junction bases not matched to a gene: 4. This sample stems from a study of shared clonotypes between healthy human individuals (dated by TCRdb to the early 2020s). Turning to the overall study: The cohort included a few men and a couple of women between 18 and 49 years of age. Per donor, three plates each were used for CD4 naive and CD4 memory, two for CD8 naive, and one for CD8 memory. To estimate repertoire size and how much clonotype sharing occurs between individuals, the study deeply sequenced the blood TCR repertoires of 5 or 6 healthy adults. Different laboratories and diverse techniques were used to prepare libraries and sequence TCR repertoires, to increase sequencing depth and limit assay-specific biases. Between about 0.8 and 9 billion PBMCs per donor were obtained by leukapheresis.

Using the deep immunoSEQ assay, TCR CDR3 regions were amplified from genomic DNA by multiplex PCR. Extracted genomic DNA from each cell subset was spread evenly across all wells of several immunoSEQ 96-well plates, with each plate serving as a replicate. For sorted subsets, roughly 200 ng of genomic DNA, equivalent to 25,000 to 35,000 T cell genomes, went into each replicate PCR. Purified libraries were measured with a Qubit 3.0 fluorometer, size-checked on a Bioanalyzer 2100, and measured again with the KAPA Library Quantification kit. Every immunoSEQ 96-well plate was sequenced on a dedicated single-read 150-cycle Illumina NextSeq 550 flow cell. Per the original workflow: The immunoSEQ output contained only junctional sequences without quality scores, so filtering could not match that applied to full-length reads. To assign V/J genes and CDR3, sequences were annotated against IMGT germline references using PyIR, a Python wrapper for IgBLAST v1.9. Reads were removed for weak V/J assignments (E-value above 1e-6), missing CDR3, stop codons, out-of-frame junctions, or ambiguous translated residues. V3J clonotypes were defined as sequences sharing the same inferred V gene, J gene, and CDR3 amino acid sequence. To compute the percentage overlap between repertoires, the number of shared unique clonotypes was divided by the size of the smaller repertoire. Richness of each repertoire was evaluated using RTK rarefaction, the Chao1 estimator, and Recon v2.1 estimates of unobserved clonotypes. Generation probabilities for all TCRbeta clonotypes obtained by the gDNA method from a handful of donors were computed using OLGA. TCRdb limited this immuneACCESS table to in-frame rearrangements with V and J called. A share of clones is missing; checked studies link under half to unresolved V genes, and the rest is unexplained. D and trimming were read from the DNA, whereas the V and J calls and clone size are those reported in that table. Within this sample are approximately 2.5 million clones, with more than 90% of them counted one time only. Jointly, the top ten make up 0.13% to 0.15% of the sample.

Results the study describes overall, beyond this receptor: Higher generation probabilities were observed for clonotypes shared by all four sorted-subset donors than for non-shared clonotypes. Because the study included only a small number of donors, the genetic and exposure-history diversity represented was limited. Sampling was restricted to blood, and TCR repertoires in tissue are likely to differ from TCR repertoires in blood. Larger estimated clonotype richness was generally found for naive subsets than for memory subsets. Across a few donors, around 5% of naive CD4, more than 3% of naive CD8, approximately 2.5% of memory CD4, and about 0.44% of memory CD8 clonotypes were shared. Based on pairwise subsampling, the degree of clonotype sharing among donors was expected to be affected by sequencing depth. Rarefaction of sorted-subset datasets indicated incomplete sequencing despite the large sequencing depth.

Sequencing was done on a sample of naive CD4+ T cells sorted from blood. According to the study, the label for this sample's cell subset or site signals: CD45RA+ positively selected. The chain was built from TRBV25-1 and TRBJ1-2; TRBD1 matches 8 bases in the middle. The origin of this receptor is a man in his late teens or twenties in good health. The CDR3 loop reads CASRGQGLYGYTF. The sequenced DNA is TGTGCCAGCAGAGGACAGGGCCTCTATGGCTACACCTTC.